This entry lists 3 T cell receptor beta chains sequenced from one sample in a study of control samples from healthy donors and cancer patients. Clones were sequenced by immunoSEQ multiplex PCR, and TCRdb holds only the in-frame ones, with some missing. The sample consists of about 92,000 clones, approximately 82% of them appearing once. Specimen: blood. Receptors were obtained from a woman between 55 and 75 years old in good health.

The chain links TRBV3-1 (or the pseudogene TRBV3-2) to TRBJ1-2; no definite D call. Per the germline V gene, CDR1 is LGHDT and CDR2 is YNNKEL (reference sequence). The CDR3 is 13 amino acids. V was shortened by 1 base and J by 8 bases, with 11 bases between the two germline ends. CDR3 amino acids: CASSQGGARGYTF. For the CDR3, the DNA is TGTGCCAGCAGCCAAGGGGGAGCGAGGGGCTACACCTTC.

The chain is built from TRBV6-1 and TRBJ2-3; 8 bases match TRBD1. With 4 bases clipped from V and 2 bases from J, the junction kept 8 bases outside the gene matches. CDR1 MNHNS and CDR2 SASEGT come from the germline V gene. The CDR3 consists of 16 residues. The chain's CDR3 is CASSAQRQGLTDTQYF. The CDR3 region has the DNA TGTGCCAGCAGTGCTCAACGACAGGGGCTCACAGATACGCAGTATTTT.

This clone was detected a few times. This chain links TRBV19 with TRBJ1-6; 8 nucleotides line up with TRBD1. This CDR3 is 17 amino acids long. The V gene end was trimmed by 5 bases and the J gene end by 3 bases; junction bases not matched to a gene: 9. Germline V gene lookup returns CDR1 LNHDA and CDR2 SQIVND (reference sequence). The CDR3 reads CASSAQQGVSYNSPLHF. Here the CDR3 DNA reads TGTGCCAGTAGTGCTCAACAGGGGGTTAGCTATAATTCACCCCTCCACTTT. Full variable domain (outside the CDR3, taken from reference TRBV19 and TRBJ1-6): DGGITQSPKYLFRKEGQNVTLSCEQNLNHDAMYWYRQDPGQGLRLIYYSQIVNDFQKGDIAEGYSVSREKKESFPLTVTSAQKNPTAFYLCASSAQQGVSYNSPLHFGNGTRLTVT.